This TCR beta chain was sequenced in a study of T cells after yellow fever vaccination. About the research overall: Researchers used SMART-Seq v4 Ultra Low Input to prepare fractions that had low cell numbers. Whole-study findings and limits: A limited proportion of clonotypes was detected within both the CD4 and CD8 compartments. Contaminating bulk clonotypes could be abundant in FACS-sorted repertoires.

The CDR3 runs 14 residues. Trimming took 2 bases from V and 2 from J, leaving 8 bases between them. Germline loops: CDR1 SGHRS, CDR2 YFSETQ. This clonotype has a count of ten or more. Its antigen is undetermined. 5'RACE template switching produced TCR cDNA carrying a universal primer site and UMIs. Via MiXCR, TCRdb re-called the 5' RACE reads, giving one row per CDR3 protein. In the table there are 240,000 or so distinct CDR3 sequences, around 7% of which are singletons. The specimen comprised CD4+ T cells sorted from PBMCs, sampled 15 days after the yellow fever booster vaccination. V is TRBV5-1 and J is TRBJ1-5, with TRBD1 as a possible D gene (5 bases). This receptor was taken from a man aged 30 to 45 who received the YFV17D yellow fever vaccine. The CDR3 protein is CASSFLGGNQPQHF. In DNA, the CDR3 is TGCGCCAGCAGCTTCCTGGGGGGCAATCAGCCCCAGCATTTT.